This paragraph covers one TCR beta chain sequence. Its antigen is not yet known. Nothing much larger sits one base from this clone, and base qualities are not available. The data originate from a study of cytomegalovirus exposure and HLA in healthy donors (dated by TCRdb to 2017 to 2019). A note on the overall study: An earlier analysis of 587 of the donors reported 250 to 300 Gb of sequence data and 95 million to 130 million unique TCR beta sequences obtained from approximately 180 million T cells. About 310 gigabases of sequencing data and 80 million or so unique TCR sequences were included in an early release covering roughly 700 HLA-typed donors. Of the 398 genotyped donors, approximately 80% fell in the genetic ancestry cluster associated with self-reported Caucasian donors. The study aimed to test whether signatures of past pathogen exposure could be identified by cataloging public T cell receptors. The study used immunosequencing to profile the T cell repertoires of under 700 subjects and linked those repertoires to cytomegalovirus serostatus. Along with the roughly 670-subject first cohort, a separate validation cohort of about 110 different subjects was used. High-throughput TCR immunosequencing, statistical association of individual TCRs with disease status, and machine learning were combined to predict cytomegalovirus infection status. In a later analysis, previously published TCR beta repertoires from 550 to 750 donors were re-analyzed and high-resolution HLA genotyping was added so that TCR occurrence patterns could be studied. The later analysis used no new phenotypic data to find candidate immune exposures, relying instead on TCR beta sequences and their occurrence across donors. To decide whether each TCR beta V gene segment behaved as functional or pseudogenic, an earlier analysis of nearly 600 of the donors relied on high-throughput TCR beta sequencing. Alongside the repertoire data, information on donor age, sex, ethnicity and CMV serostatus was compiled. In a later genetic analysis, genome-wide SNP genotypes for about three fifths of the roughly 670 donors were used, and that subset was treated as a discovery cohort. Every discovery cohort repertoire had been produced on one sequencing platform. HLA typing included class I and class II loci at four-digit resolution. Typing coverage differed by locus: A, B, C, DRB1 and DQB1 were typed in roughly 629-630 donors, DQA1 in roughly 510, DPA1 in 600 to 610, and DPB1 in around 440. Four or five DR-DQ haplotypes were handled as single units for association and clustering, since linkage in the cohort was strong. Across some 400 genotyped donors of the cohort, an average of about 200,000 unique TCR beta nucleotide sequences per donor were sequenced, and 15% to 20% of those sequences were non-productive. Points the paper makes about the study in general: HLA typing was unavailable for some donors at each locus, so association tests used only the typed subset. A group of highly shared sequence variants was considered likely to be a technical artifact of the sequencing pipeline. When HLA alleles, especially DR and DQ, strongly co-occurred, attributing TCR associations to individual alleles was difficult. A later analysis found that most CMV-associated TCR beta chains appeared HLA-restricted, with HLA associations seemingly driven largely by CMV exposure. Because the 87-base-pair reads could not distinguish some IMGT-functional V segments, including TRBV6-2 and TRBV6-3, those segments were excluded. Most TCR sequences were seen in very few donors, while some public TCRs were found in many individuals. CMV serostatus was the only immune exposure information available for the cohort. Linkage disequilibrium might explain the correlated functional status among segregating V segments, but an unknown experimental factor could not be ruled out. It was suggested by the authors that the approach could potentially be generalized to other disease states and immunological phenotypes. In a later analysis, the rate of TCR association differed among HLA loci, with DRB1 alleles having the most associated TCRs and HLA-C alleles having the fewest. In a later genetic analysis, a missense DCLRE1C variant was associated with V-gene and J-gene trimming of TCR beta chains, and the association was replicated in an independent cohort. A later analysis reported that several top co-occurrence clusters appeared linked to parvovirus B19, influenza, CMV and Epstein-Barr virus. In vitro tests confirmed that a few of the cytomegalovirus-associated TCR beta chains recognize cytomegalovirus antigens. The study listed 150 to 200 TCR beta chains as associated with cytomegalovirus. In an earlier analysis of some 500 of the donors, most TCR beta V segments were observed in productive rearrangements about 87% or about 30% of the time, broadly matching IMGT annotations. The classifier was reported to diagnose cytomegalovirus status with high specificity and sensitivity in both the original cohort and the validation cohort. Because counts were too low, seventeen rarely observed V segments, including chromosome 9 orphons, were left out of the earlier analysis of 587 of the donors. In this cohort, only TCR beta chains were sequenced, and detectable features were limited by the absence of alpha or paired-chain data. Sequencing depth was assumed to be roughly uniform across donors in the presence/absence analyses, though that assumption may not hold. A further reported finding was that TCR beta sequences accurately predicted the HLA-A and HLA-B alleles for most subjects in the first cohort. A later analysis associated 15,000 or so TCR beta sequences with specific HLA alleles at a false discovery rate of 0.05. A later genetic analysis reported fewer N-insertions in productive TCRs among donors in an Asian-associated ancestry cluster than the roughly 620-donor mean. In a later analysis, HLA-associated TCR beta chains showed more clonal expansion and lower generation probabilities than non-associated chains that were equally common.

Libraries were prepared through the immunoSEQ multiplex PCR assay. A mixture of 60 forward primers for TCR Vbeta segments and 13 reverse primers for TCR Jbeta segments was used in the multiplex PCR. The CDR3 region of rearranged TCR beta genes was amplified from genomic DNA by a multiplex PCR assay. The amplified TCR beta libraries were sequenced on the Illumina HiSeq System as 87-base-pair reads. Concerning the study's data processing: Across the 670 or so repertoires, a later analysis counted some 80 million unique TCR beta chains, approximately 12 million of which were shared by at least two donors. Raw reads were error-corrected and collapsed into unique sequences by a nearest-neighbor algorithm in which closely related sequences were merged to remove PCR and sequencing errors. To assign V, D and J gene segments, CDR3 sequences were aligned to IMGT reference sequences. For a sequence to be retained, at least a six-nucleotide match to both a V gene segment and a J gene segment was required. Rearrangements were called productive when the CDR3 lacked stop codons and stayed in frame with V and J; all others were non-productive. CDR3 was defined according to IMGT convention as the region running from the second conserved V-encoded cysteine to the conserved J-encoded phenylalanine. In an earlier analysis of 550 to 650 of the donors, sequences lacking an unambiguous match to a single V gene segment were excluded. An earlier analysis of 500 to 600 of the donors classified V segments as functional when productive rearrangements were above 56.7% and as segregating when the standard deviation between donors was above 5%. A statistical classification framework was developed to diagnose cytomegalovirus status using the catalog of TCR beta chain sequences. A later analysis assigned V and J genes by comparing TCR nucleotide sequences with IMGT/GENE-DB human TR gene sequences. A later analysis assigned CDR3 sequences and most-parsimonious VDJ recombination scenarios with the TCRdist pipeline. A later analysis defined each TCR beta chain by its CDR3 amino acid sequence plus V-gene family, and excluded reads lacking a unique V-gene family. As a way to deal with suspected cross-contamination and a sequencing artifact, a later analysis dropped 450 to 600 nucleotide sequences that were highly shared and had low generation probability. In a later analysis, a clonal expansion index for each public chain was calculated from normalized within-repertoire ranks of inferred template counts. In a later analysis, generation probabilities were computed using a VDJ recombination model fitted to out-of-frame rearrangements, and the results were checked against IGoR. Hypergeometric tests were used in a later analysis to score TCR-TCR, TCR-HLA and TCR-CMV co-occurrence, with a repertoire-size bias correction applied to the TCR pairs. False discovery rates were estimated in a later analysis by permuting HLA or CMV assignments 20 times. In a later analysis, co-occurring TCRs were grouped using DBSCAN, and TCRdist sequence similarity was added for clustering within HLA-allele-positive subsets. Repertoires with fewer than 30,000 or more than 120,000 public chains, plus five repertoires with anomalous nucleotide sharing, were excluded from co-occurrence clustering. TCRdb retrieved this table from immuneACCESS and kept in-frame rearrangements only. Not all clones are present; in checked studies, unresolved V genes account for under half, and no reason is known for the remainder. The V and J calls and the clone size are those of that table, but D and trimming were determined from the DNA. Present in this sample are over 90,000 clones, roughly 80% of which were seen just once. 2.5% to 3% of the sample goes to the ten largest clones.

CDR1 and CDR2 are read off the germline V gene as MNHEY and SVGAGI. Including the terminal cysteine and phenylalanine, the CDR3 comprises 13 residues. Only the CDR3 portion is preserved as DNA: 39 bases, with reading frame beginning at the first base. At the junction V is shortened by 3 bases and J by 3 bases, with 9 bases in between. The cohort comprised hundreds of healthy bone marrow donors. At the time of sampling, all cohort members were nominally healthy, though unrecorded immune exposures were likely present. The donor tested CMV seronegative, placing the donor among the 350 to 400 seronegative members of the cohort. Every donor gave a peripheral blood sample, and the peripheral blood mononuclear cells from that sample were used for TCR beta sequencing. The Qiagen DNeasy Blood Extraction Kit was used to extract genomic DNA from the blood cell samples.

The receptor's source is a man aged 40-49 years in good health and CMV-seronegative. Sequenced: PBMCs. This sequence uses TRBV6-5 and TRBJ2-7; a confident D gene designation cannot be given. The sequence in DNA is TGTGCCAGCAGTTATTCCCCAGTCTACGAGCAGTACTTC. The resulting protein is CASSYSPVYEQYF.